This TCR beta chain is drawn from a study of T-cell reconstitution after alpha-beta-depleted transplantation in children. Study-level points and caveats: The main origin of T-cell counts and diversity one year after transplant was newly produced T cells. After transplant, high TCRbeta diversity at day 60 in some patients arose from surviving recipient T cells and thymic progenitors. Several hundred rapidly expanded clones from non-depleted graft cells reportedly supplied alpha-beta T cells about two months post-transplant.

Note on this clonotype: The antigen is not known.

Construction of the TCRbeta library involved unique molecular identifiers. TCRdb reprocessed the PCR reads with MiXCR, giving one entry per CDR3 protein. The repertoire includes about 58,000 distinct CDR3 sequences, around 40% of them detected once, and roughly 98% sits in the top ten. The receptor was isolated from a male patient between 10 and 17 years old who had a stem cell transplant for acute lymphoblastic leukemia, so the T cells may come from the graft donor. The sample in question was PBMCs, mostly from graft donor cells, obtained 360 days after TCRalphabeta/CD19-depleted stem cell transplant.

The DNA of the CDR3 is TGTGCCAGCAGTCCCACAGGGGGCCCTAGCAATCAGCCCCAGCATTTT. It translates to CASSPTGGPSNQPQHF. The chain joins TRBV12-3 or TRBV12-4 to TRBJ1-5, with 9 bases aligning to TRBD1. Trimming at V came to 5 bases and at J to 0 bases, leaving 5 bases not matched to a gene. The CDR3 loop spans 16 amino acids.